This T cell receptor (beta chain) comes out of a study of graft-versus-host responses after intestinal transplantation. Responders (roughly 200,000, CFSE-labeled) met roughly 200,000 stimulators that were irradiated and violet-dye-labeled. This clone showed up just a few times. This CDR3 region has 15 residues. The V gene lost 3 bases and the J gene lost 5 bases, with 17 bases spanning the gap. Germline values: CDR1 SGHKS, CDR2 YYEKEE (reference sequence). Data came from immunoSEQ multiplex PCR; TCRdb stores just in-frame clones and leaves some out. This sample has 9,900 or so clones, with 29% found just once.

The source is a human patient who received an intestinal transplant. Specimen: alloreactive CD8+ T cells from a mixed lymphocyte reaction culture, collected before intestinal transplant. Sample subset: CFSE-low proliferating T cells sorted from roughly six-day pre-transplant mixed lymphocyte reaction (GvH or HvG direction). The chain carries TRBV5-5 and TRBJ2-5; unclear D gene. CDR3: CASSSDEALGETQYF. DNA for the CDR3: TGTGCCAGCAGCTCAGACGAGGCCCTAGGCGAGACCCAGTACTTC.